These 17 T cell receptor beta chains came from one sample sequenced in a study of blood T cell repertoires in COVID-19. Repertoires were generated with immunoSEQ multiplex PCR, while TCRdb's copy carries only in-frame clones and drops some. The sample records 200,000 to 250,000 clones, more than 75% being singletons. Source material: peripheral blood. The source of these receptors is a man aged 50 or older with acute or convalescent COVID-19.

This chain uses TRBV5-4 with TRBJ1-2; D call uncertain. V gave up 0 bases and J gave up 5 bases, with 11 bases separating them. CDR3 size: 14 residues. Per the germline V gene, CDR1 is SGHNT and CDR2 is YYREEE (reference sequence). The DNA for the CDR3 is TGTGCCAGCAGCTTGGAACTGAGCGGTTATGGCTACACCTTC. Protein: CASSLELSGYGYTF.

The V and J genes are TRBV6-5 and TRBJ2-7, with 9 bases matching TRBD1. The germline CDR1 and CDR2 sequences are MNHEY and SVGAGI. After removal of 6 bases from V and 3 bases from J, the junction contained 9 bases not matched to a gene. CDR3 size: 15 residues. The CDR3, as DNA: TGTGCCAGCAGCCCCCTCCGGGACAGGGTCTACGAGCAGTACTTC. It yields the protein CASSPLRDRVYEQYF.

This clone was picked up a small number of times. Other DNA sequences of this sample code for an identical CDR3. The J gene is TRBJ2-7, the V gene TRBV9; TRBD1 might be the D (6 bases). The CDR3 spans 14 residues. Per the germline V gene, CDR1 is SGDLS and CDR2 is YYNGEE. Trimming pared 4 bases from V and 0 bases from J, leaving 11 bases between. CDR3 region: CASSPQGSSYEQYF. CDR3 coding DNA: TGTGCCAGCAGCCCCCAGGGGAGCTCCTACGAGCAGTACTTC.

V usage is TRBV2 and J usage is TRBJ2-1, with TRBD1 matching over 9 bases. CDR3 length: 16 residues. V dropped 8 bases and J dropped 7; count of bases not matched to a gene: 15. Per germline, CDR1 SNHLY and CDR2 FYNNEI. CDR3 loop: CASGDFRDRAGNEQFF. CDR3 nucleotide sequence: TGTGCCAGCGGAGACTTTAGGGACAGGGCCGGGAATGAGCAGTTCTTC.

V is TRBV7-4 and J is TRBJ2-2, with D perhaps TRBD2 (5 bases). Germline loops: CDR1 SGHVT, CDR2 SQSDAQ. The CDR3 consists of 15 residues. Trimming stripped 1 base from V and 5 bases from J, with 11 bases between. The CDR3 region is CASSLGVWRTGELFF. The CDR3, as DNA: TGTGCCAGCAGCTTAGGGGTCTGGAGGACCGGGGAGCTGTTTTTT.

The V and J genes are TRBV20-1 and TRBJ1-2; D is uncertain. The CDR3 length is 12 residues. V was pared by 3 bases and J by 4 bases, with 9 bases between. Germline V gene data show CDR1 as DFQATT and CDR2 as SNEGSKA (reference sequence). Here the CDR3 reads CSASGRSYGYTF. The CDR3 bases are TGCAGTGCTAGTGGCAGGTCCTATGGCTACACCTTC.

This chain links TRBV6-2 or TRBV6-3 with TRBJ1-1; TRBD1 aligns across 7 bases. Germline CDR1 MNHEY, CDR2 SVGEGT. V was clipped by 4 bases and J by 1 base; unmatched bases: 9. CDR3 length: 16 residues. The CDR3 spells CASSSLNRGGNTEAFF. The CDR3 DNA sequence: TGTGCCAGCAGTTCGCTAAACAGGGGCGGGAACACTGAAGCTTTCTTT.

The chain employs TRBV2 and TRBJ2-3; D gene unclear. Trimming cost V 4 bases and J 3 bases, with 8 bases left between them. The CDR3 is 13 residues long. Germline V gene lookup returns CDR1 SNHLY and CDR2 FYNNEI. The CDR3 here is CASSGGETDTQYF. Written as DNA, the CDR3 is TGTGCCAGCAGTGGAGGAGAGACAGATACGCAGTATTTT.

In DNA form, the CDR3 reads TGTGCCACCAGCTCCCCCAGACAGGGGCCAAGTCAGCCCCAGCATTTT. This encodes CATSSPRQGPSQPQHF. The chain has TRBV15 and TRBJ1-5, with TRBD1 matching over 8 bases. CDR3 length equals 16 residues. V trimming: 5 bases; J trimming: 6 bases; junction bases outside the gene matches: 12. Germline CDR1 LNHNV, CDR2 YYDKDF (reference sequence).

CDR3 in DNA: TGTGCCAGTAGTGAGGGACAGGCCGGGGATCAGCCCCAGCATTTT. Translation: CASSEGQAGDQPQHF. The gene calls are TRBV19 and TRBJ1-5, with 8 bases identical to TRBD1. CDR1 and CDR2 from the germline V gene are LNHDA and SQIVND (reference sequence). The CDR3 runs 15 residues. J was trimmed by 5 bases and V by 5 bases; bases with no gene match: 8.

The genes are TRBV10-1 and TRBJ1-2, with D unresolved. CDR1 WNHNN and CDR2 SYGVQD come from the germline V gene (reference sequence). The CDR3 runs to 13 residues. Trimming took 2 bases from V and 8 from J, leaving 12 bases between them. This CDR3 reads CASSEGRSKGYTF. The CDR3 region has the DNA TGCGCCAGCAGTGAGGGTCGGTCGAAGGGCTACACCTTC.

About this clone itself: In the same sample, other DNA sequences code for this CDR3. The J gene is TRBJ1-2, the V gene TRBV2; the D gene is possibly TRBD1 (5 bases). The CDR3 extends over 13 amino acids. CDR1 is SNHLY, CDR2 FYNNEI, per germline. V lost 3 bases, J lost 2 bases, and 7 bases lay in between. The CDR3 reads CASSEGGNYGYTF. The CDR3 nucleotides read TGTGCCAGCAGTGAGGGGGGGAACTATGGCTACACCTTC.

This chain's CDR3 is CASSVRDRDYYGYTF. The DNA of the CDR3 is TGTGCCAGCAGCGTCCGGGACAGGGATTACTATGGCTACACCTTC. The chain recombines TRBV9 with TRBJ1-2; 9 bases line up with TRBD1. Germline-derived CDR1 and CDR2 are SGDLS and YYNGEE. There are 15 residues in the CDR3. With 2 bases clipped from V and 3 bases from J, the junction kept 5 bases outside the gene matches.

CDR3 DNA: TGTGCCAGCAGCCAACCTGACAGGACCTTTCGGCCCCAGCATTTT. It translates to CASSQPDRTFRPQHF. This chain connects TRBV6-5 to TRBJ1-5; maybe TRBD1 (6 bases). The CDR3 is 15 amino acids. The V end was cut by 6 bases, the J end by 9 bases, with 21 bases between. Germline assignment: CDR1 MNHEY and CDR2 SVGAGI.

This clone has only one observation. V is TRBV6-5 and J is TRBJ1-5; no clear D gene. CDR3 length: 16 residues. Germline-derived CDR1 and CDR2 are MNHEY and SVGAGI. V was cut by 0 bases and J by 6 bases, with 15 bases left in between. DNA for the CDR3: TGTGCCAGCAGTTACTCGAGGCCTCAGCAAGGTCAGCCCCAGCATTTT. It encodes CASSYSRPQQGQPQHF.

This clone was counted once. CDR3 amino acids: CASSLAGGLADTQYF. The CDR3, as DNA: TGCGCCAGCAGCCTAGCGGGGGGTTTAGCTGATACGCAGTATTTT. The V and J genes are TRBV5-1 and TRBJ2-3, with 11 bases aligning to TRBD2. CDR1 SGHRS and CDR2 YFSETQ come from the germline V gene. The CDR3 sequence is 15 residues long. V lost 4 bases and J lost 6; bases outside the gene matches: 7. Based on the CDR3 plus reference TRBV5-1 and TRBJ2-3, the full variable domain is KAGVTQTPRYLIKTRGQQVTLSCSPISGHRSVSWYQQTPGQGLQFLFEYFSETQRNKGNFPGRFSGRQFSNSRSEMNVSTLELGDSALYLCASSLAGGLADTQYFGPGTRLTVL.

The V call is TRBV5-1, the J call TRBJ2-5; 7 positions match TRBD2. Germline assignment: CDR1 SGHRS and CDR2 YFSETQ. CDR3 length: 16 amino acids. The V gene end was trimmed by 3 bases and the J gene end by 2 bases; junction bases not matched to a gene: 10. This CDR3 is CASSWGGAPEQETQYF. The CDR3 nucleotides read TGCGCCAGCAGCTGGGGGGGAGCTCCCGAACAAGAGACCCAGTACTTC.